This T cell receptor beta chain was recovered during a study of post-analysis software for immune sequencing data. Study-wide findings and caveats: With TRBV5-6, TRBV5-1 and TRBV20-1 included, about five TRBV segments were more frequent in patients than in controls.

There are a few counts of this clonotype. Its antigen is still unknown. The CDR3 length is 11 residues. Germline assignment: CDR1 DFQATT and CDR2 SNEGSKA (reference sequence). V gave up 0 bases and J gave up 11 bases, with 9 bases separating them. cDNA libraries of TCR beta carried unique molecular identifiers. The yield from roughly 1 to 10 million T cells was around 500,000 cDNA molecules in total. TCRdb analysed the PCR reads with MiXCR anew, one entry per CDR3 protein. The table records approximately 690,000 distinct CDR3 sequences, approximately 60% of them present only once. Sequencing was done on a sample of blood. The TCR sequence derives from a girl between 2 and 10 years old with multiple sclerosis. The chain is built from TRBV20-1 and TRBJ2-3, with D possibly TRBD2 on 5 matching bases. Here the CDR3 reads CSARDLDWQYF. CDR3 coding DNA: TGCAGTGCTAGAGATCTGGACTGGCAGTATTTT.